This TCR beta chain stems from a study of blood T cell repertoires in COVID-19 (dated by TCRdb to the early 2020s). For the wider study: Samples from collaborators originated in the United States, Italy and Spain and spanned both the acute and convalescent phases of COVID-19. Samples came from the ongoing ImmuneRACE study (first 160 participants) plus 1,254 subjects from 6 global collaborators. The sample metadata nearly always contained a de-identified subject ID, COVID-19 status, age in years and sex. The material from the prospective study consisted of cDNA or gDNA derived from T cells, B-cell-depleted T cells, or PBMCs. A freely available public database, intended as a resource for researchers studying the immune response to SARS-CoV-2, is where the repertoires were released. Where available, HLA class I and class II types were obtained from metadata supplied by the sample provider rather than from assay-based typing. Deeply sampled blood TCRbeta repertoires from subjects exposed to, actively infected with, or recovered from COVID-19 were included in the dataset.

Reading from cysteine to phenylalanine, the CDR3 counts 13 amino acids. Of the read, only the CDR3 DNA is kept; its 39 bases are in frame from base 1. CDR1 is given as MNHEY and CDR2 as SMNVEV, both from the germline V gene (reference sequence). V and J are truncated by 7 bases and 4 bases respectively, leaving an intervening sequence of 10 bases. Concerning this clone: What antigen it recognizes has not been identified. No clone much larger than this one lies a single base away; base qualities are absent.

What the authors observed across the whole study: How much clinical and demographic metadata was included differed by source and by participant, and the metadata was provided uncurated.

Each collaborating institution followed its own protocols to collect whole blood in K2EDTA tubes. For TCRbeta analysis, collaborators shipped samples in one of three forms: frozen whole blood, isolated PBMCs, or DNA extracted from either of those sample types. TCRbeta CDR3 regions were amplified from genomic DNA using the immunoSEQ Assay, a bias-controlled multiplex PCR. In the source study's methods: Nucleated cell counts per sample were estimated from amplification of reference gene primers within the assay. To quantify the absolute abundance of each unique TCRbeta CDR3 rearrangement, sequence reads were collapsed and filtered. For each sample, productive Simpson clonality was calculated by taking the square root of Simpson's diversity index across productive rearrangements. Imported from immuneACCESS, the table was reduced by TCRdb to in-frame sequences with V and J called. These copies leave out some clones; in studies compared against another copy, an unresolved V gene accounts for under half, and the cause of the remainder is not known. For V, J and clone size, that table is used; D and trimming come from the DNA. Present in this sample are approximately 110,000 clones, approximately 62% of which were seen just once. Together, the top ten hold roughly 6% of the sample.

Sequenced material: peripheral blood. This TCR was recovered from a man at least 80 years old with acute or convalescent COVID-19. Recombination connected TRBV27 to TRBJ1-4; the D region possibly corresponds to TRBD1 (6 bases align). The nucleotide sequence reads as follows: TGTGCCAGCAAAAGGGGGATTAATGAAAAACTGTTTTTT. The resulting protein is CASKRGINEKLFF.